In its sample, the clone carrying this TCR beta chain was seen once. Time point denoted: newly diagnosed GD, antithyroid drugs for less than 3 months. Scientists built the TCR library using RNA that was extracted from PBMCs. Trimming took off 5 bases at V and 4 bases at J, with 15 bases between the two ends. CDR1 is MNHNS, CDR2 SASEGT, per germline. This CDR3 has 15 amino acids. Library construction for TCR beta used iRepertoire HTBI primers and Arm-PCR of CDR3 regions. TCRdb re-analysed the multiplex PCR reads in MiXCR, keeping a single row per CDR3 protein. The sample shows roughly 410,000 distinct CDR3 sequences, over 14% of them seen only once. The data were taken from a study of regulatory T cells in long-lasting Graves disease. The same data also went into a second study, on T cells in Graves' hyperthyroidism and ophthalmopathy.

This specimen consisted of peripheral blood mononuclear cells (PBMCs), obtained at new diagnosis, from a patient treated with antithyroid drugs. This clonotype originated in a middle-aged woman with Graves disease. The rearrangement uses TRBV6-1 and TRBJ1-5; D may be TRBD1 (5 bases). This CDR3 reads CASSITRDPNQPQHF. The CDR3 DNA reads TGTGCCAGCAGTATCACCCGGGACCCGAATCAGCCCCAGCATTTT.